This TCR beta chain appears in the sequencing data of a study of cytomegalovirus exposure and HLA in healthy donors. Study findings and constraints: About 90% or about 30% of the time was how often most TCR beta V segments were productive, according to an earlier analysis.

The PCR was carried out with 60 Vbeta primers and 13 Jbeta primers. The data were produced by immunoSEQ multiplex PCR, yet TCRdb's version contains in-frame clones alone and is incomplete. The sample records roughly 170,000 clones, about 80% being singletons. On this clone: The target antigen is unknown.

Germline-derived CDR1 and CDR2 are SGHTA and FQGNSA. The CDR3 is 15 residues long. Between the trimmed V and J ends, which lost 0 bases and 0 bases, there was a span of 8 bases. This clonotype was obtained from a man aged 30-40 years in good health and CMV-seronegative. The sequencing sample was made of PBMCs. The V call is TRBV7-2, the J call TRBJ1-2; TRBD1 is a possible D gene (5 bases). CDR3 sequence (DNA): TGTGCCAGCAGCTTAGCGGGCAGGGCTAACTATGGCTACACCTTC. Translating gives CASSLAGRANYGYTF.